This record looks at one T cell receptor (beta chain) sequence and its context. The data were obtained in a study of technical replicates of blood from a few donors. TCRdb's table, derived via immunoSEQ multiplex PCR, lists solely in-frame clones and lacks some. The sample includes around 83,000 clones, around 94% seen only once; the top ten take over 0.25%. Germline V gene sequence: CDR1 SNHLY, CDR2 FYNNEI. The length of the CDR3 is 14 residues. J lost 4 bases, V lost 4 bases, and 6 bases had no gene match. This chain links TRBV2 with TRBJ2-5, with 7 positions matching TRBD2. The sequence derives from a human donor in good health. The material sequenced was T cells isolated from PBMCs. The CDR3 DNA follows: TGTGCCAGCAGTGGAGGACTAGTTCGAGAGACCCAGTACTTC. It specifies CASSGGLVRETQYF. The full variable domain, with the rest looked up from reference TRBV2 and TRBJ2-5, is EPEVTQTPSHQVTQMGQEVILRCVPISNHLYFYWYRQILGQKVEFLVSFYNNEISEKSEIFDDQFSVERPDGSNFTLKIRSTKLEDSAMYFCASSGGLVRETQYFGPGTRLLVL.